These T cell receptor beta chains were read from a single sample in a study of blood T cells in healthy people across ages. Using its own MiXCR run on the 5' RACE reads, TCRdb lists one record per CDR3 protein. The table has about 1,500,000 distinct CDR3 sequences, 28% seen once. The specimen was blood. All receptors come from a woman aged 25 to 39 in good health. Both conserved end residues are part of each CDR3. A D gene is named only where the DNA matches it firmly. Some rows mark clone size as missing; the rest say once, few, many or name a class of expanded clone.

v_gene: TRBV12-3/TRBV12-4; d_gene: TRBD1; j_gene: TRBJ2-7; abundance: many; CDR3aa: CASSLGQIGSYEQYF; CDR3nt: TGTGCCAGCAGTTTGGGACAGATTGGGTCCTACGAGCAGTACTTC
v_gene: TRBV28; d_gene: TRBD1; j_gene: TRBJ2-1; abundance: few; CDR3aa: CASSRDSTSYNEQFF; CDR3nt: TGTGCCAGCAGTCGGGACAGTACCTCCTACAATGAGCAGTTCTTC
v_gene: TRBV7-9; d_gene: TRBD1; j_gene: TRBJ1-6; abundance: -; CDR3aa: CASSPPGQYNSPLHF; CDR3nt: TGTGCCAGCAGCCCCCCGGGACAGTATAATTCACCCCTCCACTTT
v_gene: TRBV20-1; d_gene: TRBD2; j_gene: TRBJ2-1; abundance: many; CDR3aa: CSAHSGGSYNEQFF; CDR3nt: TGCAGTGCCCATAGCGGGGGCTCCTACAATGAGCAGTTCTTC
v_gene: TRBV20-1; d_gene: TRBD2; j_gene: TRBJ2-7; abundance: many; CDR3aa: CSARDMRGTGEQYF; CDR3nt: TGCAGTGCTAGAGATATGCGGGGGACGGGGGAGCAGTACTTC
v_gene: TRBV5-1; d_gene: -; j_gene: TRBJ2-7; abundance: -; CDR3aa: CASSSDGAPYNEQYF; CDR3nt: TGCGCCAGCAGCTCCGACGGGGCCCCCTACAATGAGCAGTACTTC
v_gene: TRBV2; d_gene: TRBD2; j_gene: TRBJ2-3; abundance: few; CDR3aa: CASSLRGLASDTQYF; CDR3nt: TGTGCCAGCAGCCTAAGAGGACTAGCTTCAGATACGCAGTATTTT
v_gene: TRBV7-9; d_gene: -; j_gene: TRBJ2-3; abundance: -; CDR3aa: CASSQSQEPQYF; CDR3nt: TGTGCCAGCAGCCAGTCACAGGAACCGCAGTATTTT
v_gene: TRBV7-2; d_gene: -; j_gene: TRBJ2-1; abundance: few; CDR3aa: CASSVRPSDEQFF; CDR3nt: TGTGCCAGCAGCGTCCGGCCTTCGGATGAGCAGTTCTTC
v_gene: TRBV10-3; d_gene: -; j_gene: TRBJ2-7; abundance: many; CDR3aa: CAISESVSGYEQYF; CDR3nt: TGTGCCATCAGTGAGTCGGTCTCCGGCTACGAGCAGTACTTC
v_gene: TRBV5-1; d_gene: -; j_gene: TRBJ1-6; abundance: few; CDR3aa: CASSLDLGSYNSPLHF; CDR3nt: TGCGCCAGCAGCTTGGACCTGGGAAGTTATAATTCACCCCTCCACTTT
v_gene: TRBV11-2; d_gene: -; j_gene: TRBJ2-1; abundance: many; CDR3aa: CASSLNVETLQQFF; CDR3nt: TGTGCCAGCAGCTTAAATGTGGAAACGCTGCAGCAGTTCTTC
v_gene: TRBV6-6; d_gene: -; j_gene: TRBJ2-4; abundance: -; CDR3aa: CASSYSRAPSDTQYF; CDR3nt: TGTGCCAGCAGTTACTCGAGGGCTCCGTCAGATACGCAGTACTTC
v_gene: TRBV14; d_gene: -; j_gene: TRBJ2-5; abundance: -; CDR3aa: CASSQIETGKEYF; CDR3nt: TGTGCCAGCAGCCAGATCGAAACCGGAAAGGAGTACTTC
v_gene: TRBV28; d_gene: TRBD1; j_gene: TRBJ1-5; abundance: few; CDR3aa: CASRKEDRTFINSNQPQHF; CDR3nt: TGTGCCAGCAGAAAAGAGGACAGGACTTTTATAAACAGCAATCAGCCCCAGCATTTT
v_gene: TRBV7-2; d_gene: TRBD2; j_gene: TRBJ2-7; abundance: few; CDR3aa: CASSRAGVIDEQYF; CDR3nt: TGTGCCAGCAGCAGGGCGGGAGTGATTGACGAGCAGTACTTC
v_gene: TRBV7-2; d_gene: TRBD1; j_gene: TRBJ1-1; abundance: -; CDR3aa: CAKRDRDRDTEAFF; CDR3nt: TGTGCCAAGCGGGACAGGGATCGGGACACTGAAGCTTTCTTT
v_gene: TRBV29-1; d_gene: TRBD2; j_gene: TRBJ2-7; abundance: -; CDR3aa: CSVEMAGGPEYEQYF; CDR3nt: TGCAGCGTTGAGATGGCGGGGGGACCCGAATACGAGCAGTACTTC
v_gene: TRBV27; d_gene: -; j_gene: TRBJ2-5; abundance: -; CDR3aa: CASGGGGQGIQETQYF; CDR3nt: TGTGCCAGCGGCGGCGGGGGACAAGGAATCCAAGAGACCCAGTACTTC
v_gene: TRBV15; d_gene: TRBD2; j_gene: TRBJ2-1; abundance: -; CDR3aa: CATRGTSGRTSSYNEQFF; CDR3nt: TGTGCCACCAGGGGGACTAGCGGGAGAACATCGTCCTACAATGAGCAGTTCTTC
v_gene: TRBV28; d_gene: TRBD1; j_gene: TRBJ2-7; abundance: few; CDR3aa: CASSLGQARSYEQYF; CDR3nt: TGTGCCAGCAGTCTGGGACAGGCGCGCTCCTACGAGCAGTACTTC
v_gene: TRBV12-3/TRBV12-4; d_gene: -; j_gene: TRBJ2-5; abundance: few; CDR3aa: CASSFATTVQETQYF; CDR3nt: TGTGCCAGCAGTTTCGCGACGACGGTTCAAGAGACCCAGTACTTC
v_gene: TRBV5-1; d_gene: -; j_gene: TRBJ2-3; abundance: few; CDR3aa: CASSFLTGGRTDTQYF; CDR3nt: TGCGCCAGCAGCTTCCTAACGGGGGGCAGAACAGATACGCAGTATTTT
v_gene: TRBV4-3; d_gene: -; j_gene: TRBJ1-1; abundance: -; CDR3aa: CASSQTDRQYTEAFF; CDR3nt: TGCGCCAGCAGCCAAACGGACAGACAGTACACTGAAGCTTTCTTT
v_gene: TRBV7-2; d_gene: TRBD2; j_gene: TRBJ2-5; abundance: -; CDR3aa: CASRPQLASVVRGEQYF; CDR3nt: TGTGCCAGCCGACCGCAACTAGCGTCAGTAGTACGGGGTGAGCAGTACTTC
v_gene: TRBV7-2; d_gene: -; j_gene: TRBJ1-5; abundance: -; CDR3aa: CASSLFRGDNQPQHF; CDR3nt: TGTGCCAGCAGCTTATTCCGGGGTGACAATCAGCCCCAGCATTTT
v_gene: TRBV20-1; d_gene: -; j_gene: TRBJ2-1; abundance: -; CDR3aa: CSAPDPLISCNEQFF; CDR3nt: TGCAGTGCTCCCGACCCCCTTATCTCCTGCAATGAGCAGTTCTTC
v_gene: TRBV12-3/TRBV12-4; d_gene: -; j_gene: TRBJ1-2; abundance: many; CDR3aa: CASSFPRRGYTF; CDR3nt: TGTGCCAGCAGTTTCCCCAGGCGGGGCTACACCTTC
v_gene: TRBV5-1; d_gene: -; j_gene: TRBJ1-2; abundance: -; CDR3aa: CASSLNGDTSYGYTF; CDR3nt: TGCGCCAGCAGCTTGAATGGGGACACATCTTATGGCTACACCTTC
v_gene: TRBV7-9; d_gene: TRBD1; j_gene: TRBJ1-2; abundance: few; CDR3aa: CASSSGRQGGVYGYTF; CDR3nt: TGTGCCAGCAGCTCGGGACGACAGGGGGGGGTCTATGGCTACACCTTC
v_gene: TRBV7-2; d_gene: -; j_gene: TRBJ1-5; abundance: -; CDR3aa: CASRQGGGHNQPQHF; CDR3nt: TGTGCCAGCAGACAAGGCGGGGGTCACAATCAGCCCCAGCATTTT
v_gene: TRBV7-6; d_gene: TRBD2; j_gene: TRBJ2-3; abundance: few; CDR3aa: CASTSSLGLAGADTQYF; CDR3nt: TGTGCCAGCACCTCATCCCTGGGACTAGCGGGAGCAGATACGCAGTATTTT
v_gene: TRBV10-3; d_gene: TRBD2; j_gene: TRBJ2-3; abundance: many; CDR3aa: CAIRRELAGTYTQYF; CDR3nt: TGTGCCATCAGGCGTGAACTAGCGGGGACCTATACGCAGTATTTT
v_gene: TRBV9; d_gene: -; j_gene: TRBJ2-1; abundance: -; CDR3aa: CASSVSTADNEQFF; CDR3nt: TGTGCCAGCAGCGTAAGTACCGCCGACAATGAGCAGTTCTTC
v_gene: TRBV6-4; d_gene: -; j_gene: TRBJ1-2; abundance: -; CDR3aa: CASSESPGTVYGYTF; CDR3nt: TGTGCCAGCAGTGAGTCCCCTGGGACGGTCTATGGCTACACCTTC
v_gene: TRBV30; d_gene: -; j_gene: TRBJ2-7; abundance: few; CDR3aa: CAWRRDPSSYEQYF; CDR3nt: TGTGCCTGGAGACGGGACCCTAGCTCCTACGAGCAGTACTTC
v_gene: TRBV12-3/TRBV12-4; d_gene: -; j_gene: TRBJ2-3; abundance: -; CDR3aa: CASNSGTSTDAQYF; CDR3nt: TGTGCCAGCAATAGCGGTACTAGCACAGATGCGCAGTATTTT
v_gene: TRBV19; d_gene: -; j_gene: TRBJ1-1; abundance: -; CDR3aa: CASSGVRMAEAFF; CDR3nt: TGTGCCAGTAGTGGTGTGAGGATGGCTGAAGCTTTCTTT
v_gene: TRBV5-1; d_gene: -; j_gene: TRBJ2-3; abundance: -; CDR3aa: CASSVAKGGGSTDTQYF; CDR3nt: TGCGCCAGCAGCGTGGCCAAGGGGGGGGGTTCGACAGATACGCAGTATTTT
v_gene: TRBV7-2; d_gene: -; j_gene: TRBJ2-5; abundance: -; CDR3aa: CASRDRGGQETQYF; CDR3nt: TGTGCCAGCAGAGACAGGGGAGGGCAAGAGACCCAGTACTTC
v_gene: TRBV12-3/TRBV12-4; d_gene: TRBD1; j_gene: TRBJ2-2; abundance: -; CDR3aa: CASRLDRGRNTRELFF; CDR3nt: TGTGCCAGCAGACTTGACAGGGGGCGGAACACCCGGGAGCTGTTTTTT
v_gene: TRBV11-2; d_gene: -; j_gene: TRBJ2-7; abundance: many; CDR3aa: CASSPGVMYYEQYF; CDR3nt: TGTGCCAGCAGCCCGGGGGTCATGTACTACGAGCAGTACTTC
v_gene: TRBV4-1; d_gene: -; j_gene: TRBJ2-3; abundance: -; CDR3aa: CASSGEFGLKSTDTQYF; CDR3nt: TGCGCCAGCAGTGGTGAGTTCGGACTCAAAAGCACAGATACGCAGTATTTT
v_gene: TRBV12-3/TRBV12-4; d_gene: -; j_gene: TRBJ1-1; abundance: many; CDR3aa: CASRPTVNTEAFF; CDR3nt: TGTGCCAGCAGACCGACAGTGAACACTGAAGCTTTCTTT
v_gene: TRBV12-3/TRBV12-4; d_gene: -; j_gene: TRBJ1-2; abundance: few; CDR3aa: CASISSVTVNYGYTF; CDR3nt: TGTGCCAGCATTTCTTCTGTAACAGTGAACTATGGCTACACCTTC
v_gene: TRBV11-2; d_gene: -; j_gene: TRBJ1-2; abundance: -; CDR3aa: CASSLEADSHGGYTF; CDR3nt: TGTGCCAGCAGCTTAGAGGCCGACAGCCATGGGGGCTACACCTTC
v_gene: TRBV11-1; d_gene: TRBD2; j_gene: TRBJ2-1; abundance: -; CDR3aa: CASSLYGTSYEQFF; CDR3nt: TGTGCCAGCAGCTTATATGGGACTAGCTATGAGCAGTTCTTC
v_gene: TRBV6-5; d_gene: TRBD1; j_gene: TRBJ2-7; abundance: -; CDR3aa: CATRPGGPSYEQYF; CDR3nt: TGTGCCACTCGACCAGGGGGCCCCTCCTACGAGCAGTACTTC
v_gene: TRBV6-5; d_gene: -; j_gene: TRBJ2-1; abundance: -; CDR3aa: CASSYVDTQSVNEQFF; CDR3nt: TGTGCCAGCAGTTACGTGGACACCCAAAGTGTCAATGAGCAGTTCTTC
v_gene: TRBV2; d_gene: TRBD2; j_gene: TRBJ2-3; abundance: -; CDR3aa: CASASGGGTDTQYF; CDR3nt: TGTGCCAGCGCTAGCGGGGGAGGGACAGATACGCAGTATTTT